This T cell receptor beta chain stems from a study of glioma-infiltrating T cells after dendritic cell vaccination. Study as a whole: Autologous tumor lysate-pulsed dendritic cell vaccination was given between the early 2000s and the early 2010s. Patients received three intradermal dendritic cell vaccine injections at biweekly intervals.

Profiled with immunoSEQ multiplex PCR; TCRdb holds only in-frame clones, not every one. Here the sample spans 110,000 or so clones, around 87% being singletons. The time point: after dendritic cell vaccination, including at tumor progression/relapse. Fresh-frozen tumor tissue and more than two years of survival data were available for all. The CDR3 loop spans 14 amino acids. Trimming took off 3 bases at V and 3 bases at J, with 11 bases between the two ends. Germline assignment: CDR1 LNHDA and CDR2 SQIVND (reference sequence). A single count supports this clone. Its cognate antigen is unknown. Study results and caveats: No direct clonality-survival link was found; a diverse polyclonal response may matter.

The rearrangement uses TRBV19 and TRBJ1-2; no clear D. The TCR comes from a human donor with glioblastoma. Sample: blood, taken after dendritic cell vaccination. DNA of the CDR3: TGTGCCAGTAGTATGAGCAACGGAGACTATGGCTACACCTTC. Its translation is CASSMSNGDYGYTF.